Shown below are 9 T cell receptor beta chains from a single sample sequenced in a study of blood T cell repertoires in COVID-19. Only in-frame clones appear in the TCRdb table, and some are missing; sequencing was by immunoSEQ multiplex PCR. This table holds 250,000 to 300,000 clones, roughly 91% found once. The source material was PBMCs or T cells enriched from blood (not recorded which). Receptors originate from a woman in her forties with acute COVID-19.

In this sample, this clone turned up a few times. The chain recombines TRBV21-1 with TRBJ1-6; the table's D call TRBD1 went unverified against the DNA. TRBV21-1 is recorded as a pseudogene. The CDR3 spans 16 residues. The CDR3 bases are TGTGCCAGCAGCAAAGTAGGACAGGGGTGTAATTCACCCCTCCACTTT. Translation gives CASSKVGQGCNSPLHF.

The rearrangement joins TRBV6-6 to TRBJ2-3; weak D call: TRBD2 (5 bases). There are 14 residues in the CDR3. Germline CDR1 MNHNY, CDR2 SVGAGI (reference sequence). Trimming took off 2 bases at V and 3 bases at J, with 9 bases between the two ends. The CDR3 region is CASSYTEVTDTQYF. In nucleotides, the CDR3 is TGTGCCAGCAGTTACACGGAGGTTACAGATACGCAGTATTTT.

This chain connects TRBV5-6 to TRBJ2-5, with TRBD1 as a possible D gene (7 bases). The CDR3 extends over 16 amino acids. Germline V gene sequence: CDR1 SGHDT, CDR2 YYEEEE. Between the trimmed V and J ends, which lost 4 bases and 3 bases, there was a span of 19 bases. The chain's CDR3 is CASSTVEGARKETQYF. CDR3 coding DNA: TGTGCCAGCAGCACCGTGGAGGGGGCACGGAAAGAGACCCAGTACTTC.

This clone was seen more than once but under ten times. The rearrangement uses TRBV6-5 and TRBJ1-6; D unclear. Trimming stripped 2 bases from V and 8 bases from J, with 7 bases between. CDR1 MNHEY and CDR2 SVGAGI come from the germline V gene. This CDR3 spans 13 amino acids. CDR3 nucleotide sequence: TGTGCCAGCAGTTACAGGGAGTATTCACCCCTCCACTTT. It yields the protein CASSYREYSPLHF.

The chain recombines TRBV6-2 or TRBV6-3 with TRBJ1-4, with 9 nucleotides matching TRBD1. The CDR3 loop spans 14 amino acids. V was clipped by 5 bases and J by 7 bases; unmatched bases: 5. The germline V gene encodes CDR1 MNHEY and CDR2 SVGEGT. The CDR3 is CASSGTGSSEKLFF. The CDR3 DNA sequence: TGTGCCAGCAGTGGGACAGGGTCCAGTGAAAAACTGTTTTTT.

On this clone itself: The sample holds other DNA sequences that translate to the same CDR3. CDR3 amino acids: CASSLEGDSYNEQFF. The CDR3 region has the DNA TGCGCCAGCAGCTTGGAGGGGGACTCCTACAATGAGCAGTTCTTC. The chain uses TRBV5-1 and TRBJ2-1; D perhaps matches TRBD1 (6 bases). The germline CDR1 and CDR2 sequences are SGHRS and YFSETQ. Trimming removed 0 bases at V and 0 bases at J, with 7 bases between. CDR3 length: 15 residues. Together with reference TRBV5-1 and TRBJ2-1, the CDR3 gives the full variable domain: KAGVTQTPRYLIKTRGQQVTLSCSPISGHRSVSWYQQTPGQGLQFLFEYFSETQRNKGNFPGRFSGRQFSNSRSEMNVSTLELGDSALYLCASSLEGDSYNEQFFGPGTRLTVL.

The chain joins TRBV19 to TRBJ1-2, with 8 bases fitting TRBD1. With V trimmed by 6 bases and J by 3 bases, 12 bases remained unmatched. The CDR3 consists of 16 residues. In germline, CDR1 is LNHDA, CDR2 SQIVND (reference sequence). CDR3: CASSARTGQGHYGYTF. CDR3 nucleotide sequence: TGTGCCAGTAGCGCCCGGACCGGACAGGGACACTATGGCTACACCTTC.

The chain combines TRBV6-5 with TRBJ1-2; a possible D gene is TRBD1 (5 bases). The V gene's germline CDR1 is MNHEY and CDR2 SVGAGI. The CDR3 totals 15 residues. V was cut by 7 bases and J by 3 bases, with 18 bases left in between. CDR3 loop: CASIRAGDTYYGYTF. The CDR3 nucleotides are TGTGCCAGCATTAGGGCGGGGGATACTTACTATGGCTACACCTTC.

CDR3 residues: CASSAGTGYGYTF. CDR3 sequence (DNA): TGCGCCAGCAGCGCCGGGACAGGCTATGGCTACACCTTC. The genes are TRBV5-1 and TRBJ1-2; 8 bases align to TRBD1. This CDR3 region has 13 residues. Trimming cost V 4 bases and J 4 bases; bases outside gene matches: 3. CDR1 SGHRS and CDR2 YFSETQ come from the germline V gene.